One sample yielded the 26 T cell receptor beta chains listed below, sequenced in a study of blood T cell repertoires in COVID-19. Only in-frame clones appear in the TCRdb table, and some are missing; sequencing was by immunoSEQ multiplex PCR. The table includes approximately 69,000 clones, approximately 80% detected once. Sequencing input: peripheral blood. The receptors stem from a woman between 65 and 79 years old with acute or convalescent COVID-19.

This clone came up a few times. The V call is TRBV5-1, the J call TRBJ1-2; TRBD1 might be the D (5 bases). The V end lost 2 bases, the J end lost 3 bases, and 8 bases lay between the germline ends. This CDR3 spans 13 amino acids. Germline V gene sequence: CDR1 SGHRS, CDR2 YFSETQ. This chain's CDR3 is CASSFWGDYGYTF. The CDR3 coding sequence is TGCGCCAGCAGCTTCTGGGGGGACTATGGCTACACCTTC.

The chain joins TRBV15 to TRBJ2-7; tentative D call: TRBD1 (6 bases). The CDR3 runs 14 residues. Trimming cost V 1 base and J 1 base, with 8 bases left between them. The V gene's germline CDR1 is LNHNV and CDR2 YYDKDF (reference sequence). CDR3 nucleotide sequence: TGTGCCACCAGCAGAGTAACAGGGTCCTACGAGCAGTACTTC. Its translation: CATSRVTGSYEQYF.

The V and J genes are TRBV5-1 and TRBJ1-1, with TRBD1 matching over 7 bases. Per the germline V gene, CDR1 is SGHRS and CDR2 is YFSETQ. V trimming: 4 bases; J trimming: 4 bases; junction bases outside the gene matches: 13. The CDR3 sequence is 16 residues long. CDR3 protein: CASSLGPPTGATEAFF. The CDR3 coding sequence is TGCGCCAGCAGCCTGGGCCCTCCCACAGGGGCCACTGAAGCTTTCTTT.

V and J are TRBV5-1 and TRBJ1-2, with TRBD1 matching 10 bases. J was trimmed by 8 bases and V by 4 bases; bases with no gene match: 11. Per germline, CDR1 SGHRS and CDR2 YFSETQ. The CDR3 spans 15 residues. The CDR3 loop reads CASSPDGTGASGYTF. The DNA of the CDR3 is TGCGCCAGCAGCCCGGACGGGACAGGGGCGTCCGGCTACACCTTC. Looking up the rest from reference TRBV5-1 and TRBJ1-2 gives the full variable domain: KAGVTQTPRYLIKTRGQQVTLSCSPISGHRSVSWYQQTPGQGLQFLFEYFSETQRNKGNFPGRFSGRQFSNSRSEMNVSTLELGDSALYLCASSPDGTGASGYTFGSGTRLTVV.

This chain connects TRBV11-2 to TRBJ2-3; D gene unclear. The CDR3 covers 13 residues. V was shortened by 4 bases and J by 2 bases, with 7 bases between the two germline ends. Germline CDR1 SGHAT, CDR2 FQNNGV. The CDR3 loop is CASSWASTDTQYF. The CDR3 coding sequence is TGTGCCAGCAGCTGGGCGTCCACAGATACGCAGTATTTT.

The J gene is TRBJ2-7, the V gene TRBV10-3, with a tentative D call TRBD2 (5 bases). V gave up 2 bases and J gave up 4 bases, with 12 bases separating them. The V gene's germline CDR1 is ENHRY and CDR2 SYGVKD. CDR3 length: 14 amino acids. The CDR3 here is CAISERRTSYEQYF. The CDR3 DNA reads TGTGCCATCAGTGAGCGGCGCACTAGTTACGAGCAGTACTTC.

The chain has TRBV5-5 and TRBJ1-4; D is perhaps TRBD1 (6 bases). V lost 4 bases to trimming and J lost 12 bases, with 13 bases between them. The germline V gene has CDR1 SGHKS and CDR2 YYEKEE (reference sequence). CDR3 length: 12 residues. The CDR3 region has the DNA TGTGCCAGCAGCGAACGGGACAATCAACTGTTTTTT. As protein: CASSERDNQLFF.

The J gene is TRBJ1-2, the V gene TRBV27, with D possibly being TRBD1 (6 bases). This CDR3 spans 14 amino acids. Germline V gene lookup returns CDR1 MNHEY and CDR2 SMNVEV (reference sequence). V was cut by 6 bases and J by 6 bases, with 17 bases left in between. CDR3 bases: TGTGCCAGCAGACAAGCACAGGGAATGGATGGCTACACCTTC. This encodes CASRQAQGMDGYTF.

The rearrangement joins TRBV18 to TRBJ2-7, with 7 bases aligning to TRBD1. The CDR3 loop spans 14 amino acids. J lost 2 bases, V lost 4 bases, and 5 bases had no gene match. The germline V gene encodes CDR1 KGHSH and CDR2 LQKENI. CDR3 DNA: TGTGCCAGCTCACATGGACAGGACGCCTACGAGCAGTACTTC. Translating gives CASSHGQDAYEQYF.

The CDR3 here is CASSIGPGGVTEAFF. The CDR3 coding sequence is TGTGCCAGTAGTATCGGGCCAGGGGGAGTTACTGAAGCTTTCTTT. J is TRBJ1-1 and V is TRBV19; 7 nucleotides align to TRBD1. Germline V gives CDR1 LNHDA, CDR2 SQIVND (reference sequence). The CDR3 runs 15 residues. V was pared by 3 bases and J by 5 bases, with 9 bases of the junction left unmatched.

The chain employs TRBV25-1 and TRBJ2-5; no definite D call. The germline V gene encodes CDR1 MGHDK and CDR2 SYGVNS. The V end lost 2 bases, the J end lost 1 base, and 11 bases lay between the germline ends. This CDR3 has 15 amino acids. The DNA of the CDR3 is TGTGCCAGCAGTGAACATTCCCCGCGCCAAGAGACCCAGTACTTC. As protein: CASSEHSPRQETQYF.

The V gene is TRBV11-3, the J gene TRBJ2-5, with TRBD2 matching over 8 bases. CDR1 SGHNT and CDR2 YENEEA come from the germline V gene. The J segment lost 4 bases and the V segment lost 3 bases, leaving 7 bases of the junction unmatched. This CDR3 has 15 residues. The CDR3 DNA follows: TGTGCCAGCAGCTTGGGGACTAGGGCCCCAGAGACCCAGTACTTC. The encoded protein is CASSLGTRAPETQYF. Variable domain in full (rest from reference TRBV11-3 and TRBJ2-5): EAGVVQSPRYKIIEKKQPVAFWCNPISGHNTLYWYLQNLGQGPELLIRYENEEAVDDSQLPKDRFSAERLKGVDSTLKIQPAELGDSAVYLCASSLGTRAPETQYFGPGTRLLVL.

In its sample, this clone was seen a few times. This chain links TRBV28 with TRBJ1-6; 8 bases map to TRBD1. Germline V gene sequence: CDR1 MDHEN, CDR2 SYDVKM. V trimming: 2 bases; J trimming: 0 bases; junction bases outside the gene matches: 12. The CDR3 consists of 20 residues. CDR3 sequence reads: CASSLEDRAKLSSYNSPLHF. The CDR3, as DNA: TGTGCCAGCAGTTTAGAGGACAGGGCGAAATTAAGCTCCTATAATTCACCCCTCCACTTT.

V gene TRBV5-1 combines with J gene TRBJ2-1; D gene unclear. This CDR3 region has 15 residues. V lost 0 bases and J 0 bases, leaving 7 bases between the germline ends. The germline gives CDR1 SGHRS, CDR2 YFSETQ. In DNA form, the CDR3 reads TGCGCCAGCAGCTTGGATCCCAGCTCCTACAATGAGCAGTTCTTC. Its protein product is CASSLDPSSYNEQFF.

V is TRBV28 and J is TRBJ1-2; D might be TRBD1 (5 bases). Between the trimmed V and J ends, which lost 7 bases and 0 bases, there was a span of 12 bases. Germline lookup yields CDR1 MDHEN and CDR2 SYDVKM. The CDR3 spans 14 residues. In nucleotides, the CDR3 is TGTGCCAGCACCTTGGGGGGAGCTAACTATGGCTACACCTTC. This encodes CASTLGGANYGYTF.

V usage is TRBV2 and J usage is TRBJ1-5, with 7 bases identical to TRBD1. The CDR3 extends over 12 amino acids. The germline CDR1 and CDR2 sequences are SNHLY and FYNNEI. V was clipped by 6 bases and J by 4 bases; unmatched bases: 0. This CDR3 is CASRQGNQPQHF. Written as DNA, the CDR3 is TGTGCCAGCAGACAGGGGAATCAGCCCCAGCATTTT.

The CDR3: CASLREGQSTNEKLFF. In DNA form, the CDR3 reads TGTGCCAGCCTCCGGGAGGGACAGTCAACTAATGAAAAACTGTTTTTT. The chain uses TRBV19 and TRBJ1-4; 7 bases align to TRBD1. The CDR3 loop spans 16 amino acids. V lost 9 bases, J lost 0 bases, and 10 bases stayed unmatched. Germline loops: CDR1 LNHDA, CDR2 SQIVND (reference sequence).

The chain has TRBV24-1 and TRBJ1-2; tentatively, D is TRBD1 (6 bases). This CDR3 region has 13 residues. Germline V gene lookup returns CDR1 KGHDR and CDR2 SFDVKD. V lost 6 bases, J lost 6 bases, and 13 bases lay in between. The CDR3 region is CATSRGRVDGYTF. CDR3 bases: TGTGCCACCAGTAGGGGGAGGGTTGATGGCTACACCTTC.

This clone was picked up one time. This chain connects TRBV27 to TRBJ1-4, with D possibly matching TRBD1 (5 bases). Trimming left V 7 bases short and J 4 bases short, with 10 bases between. Germline-derived CDR1 and CDR2 are MNHEY and SMNVEV (reference sequence). The CDR3 spans 13 residues. CDR3 amino acids: CASKTDLNEKLFF. CDR3 coding DNA: TGTGCCAGCAAGACAGATCTTAATGAAAAACTGTTTTTT.

This sequence joins TRBV29-1 and TRBJ1-5; 9 bases agree with TRBD1. Germline CDR1 reads SQVTM; CDR2 reads ANQGSEA. CDR3 length: 15 amino acids. The ends lost 7 bases at V and 0 bases at J; junction bases unmatched: 7. The CDR3 DNA is TGCAGCGCCTCCGGGACAGGGCCTAGCAATCAGCCCCAGCATTTT. It specifies CSASGTGPSNQPQHF.

The chain carries TRBV19 and TRBJ2-1, with D unresolved. V lost 9 bases and J lost 4, with 13 bases in between. CDR1 LNHDA and CDR2 SQIVND come from the germline V gene (reference sequence). The CDR3 length is 13 residues. The CDR3 reads CASAPLLYNEQFF. The CDR3 DNA follows: TGTGCCAGCGCTCCCCTACTATACAATGAGCAGTTCTTC.

J is TRBJ2-7 and V is TRBV29-1, with 14 bases aligning to TRBD2. Germline V lookup: CDR1 SQVTM, CDR2 ANQGSEA. Germline trimming cut 8 bases from V and 4 bases from J; bases unmatched to any gene: 10. This CDR3 region has 15 residues. The CDR3 region is CSLPGLAGVKYEQYF. The CDR3 nucleotides are TGCAGCTTGCCGGGACTAGCGGGAGTCAAGTACGAGCAGTACTTC.

The rearrangement joins TRBV27 to TRBJ2-7; D ambiguous. Germline CDR1 and CDR2: MNHEY and SMNVEV (reference sequence). V lost 5 bases to trimming and J lost 3 bases, with 11 bases between them. This CDR3 contains 13 residues. CDR3: CASSTLNGYEQYF. The CDR3 nucleotides are TGTGCCAGCAGTACCCTTAACGGCTACGAGCAGTACTTC.

The chain combines TRBV18 with TRBJ2-4, with unresolved D. Trimming removed 1 base at V and 3 bases at J, with 13 bases between. This CDR3 spans 16 amino acids. Germline V lookup: CDR1 KGHSH, CDR2 LQKENI. The CDR3 reads CASSPQSSAGKNIQYF. The CDR3, as DNA: TGTGCCAGCTCACCACAGTCAAGCGCCGGCAAAAACATTCAGTACTTC.

This chain joins TRBV7-8 and TRBJ1-1; D unresolved. The length of the CDR3 is 13 residues. V gave up 4 bases and J gave up 5 bases, with 11 bases separating them. Per germline, CDR1 SGHVS and CDR2 FQNEAQ. The CDR3 DNA reads TGTGCCAGCAGCTGGGCGGGAGGAACTGAAGCTTTCTTT. Protein sequence: CASSWAGGTEAFF.

The V call is TRBV28, the J call TRBJ1-2; D is unresolved. Germline assignment: CDR1 MDHEN and CDR2 SYDVKM. V shed 6 bases and J shed 5 bases, with 16 bases lying between them. CDR3 length equals 14 residues. CDR3 sequence reads: CASSLPHRAYGYTF. CDR3 in DNA: TGTGCCAGCAGCTTGCCCCATAGAGCTTATGGCTACACCTTC.